Below are 9 T cell receptor beta chains sequenced from a single sample in a study of CD8 T cells in Susac syndrome. Random hexamers served to reverse transcribe roughly 0.5 to 1 ug RNA. In TCRdb, the immunoSEQ multiplex PCR reads were re-called with MiXCR into one record per CDR3 protein. The table has some 99,000 distinct CDR3 sequences, around 97% seen once. Sequencing was carried out using CD4+ T cells from PBMCs. Every receptor here comes from a human donor in good health.

The count of this clonotype is one. The chain combines TRBV11-1 with TRBJ2-1; 8 nucleotides agree with TRBD1. Germline V lookup: CDR1 SGHAT, CDR2 FQDESV (reference sequence). This CDR3 comprises 14 residues. Trimming took 9 bases from V and 6 from J; bases not matched to a gene: 10. The CDR3 DNA reads TGTGCCAGTGGCCAGGGGGCGAAAGGCAATGAGCAGTTCTTC. The encoded protein is CASGQGAKGNEQFF.

The genes are TRBV20-1 and TRBJ2-1; 7 bases map to TRBD2. Trimming cost V 5 bases and J 5 bases; bases outside gene matches: 12. Germline V CDR1 and CDR2: DFQATT, SNEGSKA (reference sequence). This CDR3 has 15 residues. In nucleotides, the CDR3 is TGCAGTGCTCTTAGGAGCGGGAAGTCTGACAATGAGCAGTTCTTC. As protein: CSALRSGKSDNEQFF.

The chain joins TRBV2 to TRBJ1-5, with 9 bases fitting TRBD1. The CDR3 runs 13 residues. V dropped 4 bases and J dropped 5; count of bases not matched to a gene: 0. CDR1 SNHLY and CDR2 FYNNEI come from the germline V gene. The CDR3 nucleotides read TGTGCCAGCAGTGGGACAGGGGATCAGCCCCAGCATTTT. It yields the protein CASSGTGDQPQHF.

This clonotype was found once. The rearrangement uses TRBV2 and TRBJ1-5, with 8 bases matching TRBD1. CDR3 size: 14 residues. From germline, CDR1 is SNHLY and CDR2 FYNNEI. V lost 6 bases to trimming and J lost 6 bases; unmatched junction nucleotides: 7. CDR3 nucleotide sequence: TGTGCCAGCAGGGAAAACAGGGGGAGTCAGCCCCAGCATTTT. Protein sequence: CASRENRGSQPQHF.

This clonotype is a singleton in its sample. V usage is TRBV29-1 and J usage is TRBJ2-7; D uncertain. Germline V CDR1 and CDR2: SQVTM, ANQGSEA. This CDR3 is 12 amino acids long. V lost 4 bases and J lost 1, with 8 bases in between. CDR3 protein: CSVGVPSYEQYF. As DNA, the CDR3 is TGCAGCGTTGGGGTGCCGTCCTACGAGCAGTACTTC.

This chain connects TRBV6-5 to TRBJ2-7; 12 bases align to TRBD2. CDR3 size: 15 residues. The V gene end was trimmed by 4 bases and the J gene end by 1 base; junction bases not matched to a gene: 2. CDR1 MNHEY and CDR2 SVGAGI come from the germline V gene. DNA for the CDR3: TGTGCCAGCAGTTTGACTAGCGGGGGTTCCTACGAGCAGTACTTC. Its protein is CASSLTSGGSYEQYF.

V usage is TRBV30 and J usage is TRBJ1-1; D might be TRBD1 (5 bases). Germline lookup yields CDR1 GTSNPN and CDR2 SVGIG (reference sequence). This CDR3 region has 13 residues. The V and J ends lost 8 bases and 1 base respectively, with 14 bases between them. Here the CDR3 DNA reads TGTGCCCGCAAAGGTGGGGGGAACACTGAAGCTTTCTTT. Translation gives CARKGGGNTEAFF. The full variable domain, rest sourced from reference TRBV30 and TRBJ1-1, is SQTIHQWPATLVQPVGSPLSLECTVEGTSNPNLYWYRQAAGRGLQLLFYSVGIGQISSEVPQNLSASRPQDRQFILSSKKLLLSDSGFYLCARKGGGNTEAFFGQGTRLTVV.

This chain uses TRBV7-2 with TRBJ2-3; TRBD2 is a possible D gene (5 bases). The CDR3 totals 16 residues. The V gene lost 2 bases and the J gene lost 2 bases, with 14 bases spanning the gap. Per germline, CDR1 SGHTA and CDR2 FQGNSA. CDR3 DNA sequence: TGTGCCAGCAGCTTAAGGATCGGCGGGCTCACAGATACGCAGTATTTT. It translates to CASSLRIGGLTDTQYF.

The chain has TRBV5-4 and TRBJ2-4, with TRBD1 identical over 11 bases. Germline CDR1 reads SGHNT; CDR2 reads YYREEE (reference sequence). J was trimmed by 8 bases and V by 5 bases; bases with no gene match: 6. This CDR3 spans 14 amino acids. DNA of the CDR3: TGTGCCAGCAGACCGGACAGGGGGCAAGACATTCAGTACTTC. Translating it yields CASRPDRGQDIQYF.